This is a list of T cell receptor beta chains from one sample in a study of cytomegalovirus exposure and HLA in healthy donors. The data were produced by immunoSEQ multiplex PCR, yet TCRdb's version contains in-frame clones alone and is incomplete. Of just over 80,000 clones in the sample, 95% to 97% were seen once. The sequencing sample was made of PBMCs. These receptors were collected from a woman younger than 30 in good health and CMV-seronegative. The CDR3 runs from the conserved cysteine through the conserved F or W. Each record gives: D gene, J gene, clone size, V gene, CDR3 DNA, CDR3 protein. The D gene is left open where the match is weak. Rows give clone size only sometimes, using once, few, many, or a class for an expanded clone.

D: TRBD2; J: TRBJ2-7; size: NA; V: TRBV6-6; DNA: TGTGCCAGCAGTACAGATGGACTAGCGGCTGAGCAGTACTTC; CDR3: CASSTDGLAAEQYF
D: TRBD2; J: TRBJ2-3; size: NA; V: TRBV5-4; DNA: TGTGCCAGCAGCCCTCCGCTACTAGCGGGAAAGGCAGATACGCAGTATTTT; CDR3: CASSPPLLAGKADTQYF
D: TRBD2; J: TRBJ2-5; size: NA; V: TRBV9; DNA: TGTGCCAGCAGCGTAGAGCCTAGCGGGAGGGTGTACCAAGAGACCCAGTACTTC; CDR3: CASSVEPSGRVYQETQYF
D: NA; J: TRBJ1-5; size: NA; V: TRBV28; DNA: TGTGCCAGCAGAACACCAGGGGTCATCCAGCCCCAGCATTTT; CDR3: CASRTPGVIQPQHF
D: TRBD1; J: TRBJ2-4; size: NA; V: TRBV19; DNA: TGTGCCAGTAGTTTCGGGACAGATATCAATCAGTACTTC; CDR3: CASSFGTDINQYF
D: NA; J: TRBJ2-1; size: NA; V: TRBV27; DNA: TGTGCCAGCAGTTTTGGCGGCTACTCCTACAATGAGCAGTTCTTC; CDR3: CASSFGGYSYNEQFF
D: NA; J: TRBJ2-1; size: NA; V: TRBV7-2; DNA: TGTGCCAGCAGCCCCTACTTAAACAATGAGCAGTTCTTC; CDR3: CASSPYLNNEQFF
D: TRBD1; J: TRBJ1-5; size: NA; V: TRBV5-6; DNA: TGTGCCAGCAGCTTCGGGACAGGCAATAGCAATCAGCCCCAGCATTTT; CDR3: CASSFGTGNSNQPQHF
D: NA; J: TRBJ1-6; size: once; V: TRBV5-1; DNA: TGCGCCAGCAGCTCTGGTTACGAGCCGAACTCCTATAATTCACCCCTCCACTTT; CDR3: CASSSGYEPNSYNSPLHF
D: TRBD2; J: TRBJ2-1; size: NA; V: TRBV14; DNA: TGTGCCAGCAGCCAAGTTCCGGGACTAGCGGGAGGGGGTCCGTCCTACAATGAGCAGTTCTTC; CDR3: CASSQVPGLAGGGPSYNEQFF
D: TRBD2; J: TRBJ2-1; size: NA; V: TRBV4-2; DNA: TGTGCCAGCAGCCAAGATGAGACTAGCGGGGGCAATGAGCAGTTCTTC; CDR3: CASSQDETSGGNEQFF
D: NA; J: TRBJ1-3; size: once; V: TRBV6-6; DNA: TGTGCCAGCAGCCCAGGAGGGATCAACTCTGGAAACACCATATATTTT; CDR3: CASSPGGINSGNTIYF
D: TRBD2; J: TRBJ2-3; size: NA; V: TRBV5-4; DNA: TGTGCCAGCAGCTGGGGGACTAGCGGGGCAGATACGCAGTATTTT; CDR3: CASSWGTSGADTQYF
D: NA; J: TRBJ1-6; size: NA; V: TRBV5-1; DNA: TGCGCCAGCAGCTTTGGAAACATGGAGAATTCACCCCTCCACTTT; CDR3: CASSFGNMENSPLHF
D: NA; J: TRBJ1-3; size: once; V: TRBV7-9; DNA: TGTGCCAGCAGCTTATTTGAGACAGTTGGAAACACCATATATTTT; CDR3: CASSLFETVGNTIYF
D: TRBD1; J: TRBJ2-2; size: NA; V: TRBV30; DNA: TGTGCCTGGGACCCGACAGGGACCGGGGAGCTGTTTTTT; CDR3: CAWDPTGTGELFF
D: TRBD1; J: TRBJ2-7; size: NA; V: TRBV27; DNA: TGTGCCAGCAGTAACCGGGACAGCTACGAGCAGTACTTC; CDR3: CASSNRDSYEQYF
D: NA; J: TRBJ2-5; size: NA; V: TRBV5-4; DNA: TGTGCCAGCAGCCTAAGCGGGCGGTACCAAGAGACCCAGTACTTC; CDR3: CASSLSGRYQETQYF
D: NA; J: TRBJ1-5; size: NA; V: TRBV25-1; DNA: TGTGCCAGCAGCGCGGTCGGACAGCCCCAGCATTTT; CDR3: CASSAVGQPQHF
D: TRBD2; J: TRBJ2-2; size: NA; V: TRBV10-3; DNA: TGTGCCATCAGTGATAAGGTTGGGAGGGCCGGGACCGGGGAGCTGTTTTTT; CDR3: CAISDKVGRAGTGELFF